What follows describes a single TCR beta chain. Its recognized antigen is unknown. No much larger clonotype is one base removed from it; base qualities were not supplied. The sample originates from a study of Graves' ophthalmopathy and Graves' hyperthyroidism listed by TCRdb under 2018. Regarding the complete study: Peripheral blood was collected at initial diagnosis, before any treatment. In total, approximately 130 blood samples were TCR-sequenced: 43 ophthalmopathy, 80 or so hyperthyroidism and some 17 hyperthyroidism-to-ophthalmopathy patients. In roughly six hyperthyroidism patients, the T-cell repertoire of thyroid tissue was compared with the T-cell repertoire of blood. Following sample collection, hyperthyroidism patients were given methimazole at a starting dose of 30 mg daily, and ophthalmopathy patients were given high-dose intravenous methylprednisolone. The study used signatures of the TCR beta repertoire to tell Graves' ophthalmopathy apart from Graves' hyperthyroidism and to predict which patients would progress to ophthalmopathy. To explore V-J signatures that distinguish ophthalmopathy from hyperthyroidism, a discovery set of about a hundred patients was enrolled, made up of 43 with ophthalmopathy and around 57 with stable hyperthyroidism. An independent validation cohort comprised about 20 hyperthyroidism patients and 15 to 17 patients who later progressed from hyperthyroidism to ophthalmopathy. The research as a whole found: Most expanded thyroid clonotypes with frequency above 0.001 were also detected in blood, suggesting blood repertoires may reflect the thyroid immune response. The 13-signature model separated ophthalmopathy from stable hyperthyroidism with approximately 88% sensitivity and 81% to 82% specificity in cross-validation, and 80%/75% in the test set. In validation, the model predicted ophthalmopathy progression with more than 55% sensitivity and about 73% specificity; some 13 predicted patients were CT-confirmed with GO in a median of about 6.1 months. No statistical method was used to predetermine the sample size, and group allocation was not hidden from the investigators.

TCR beta CDR3 regions were amplified from RNA transcripts for repertoire sequencing. The first round of RT-PCR was done with HTBI primers and the Qiagen OneStep RT-PCR kit, and was followed by a second round of multiplex PCR, then size selection and purification. The libraries underwent paired-end sequencing with 100 bp reads on an Illumina HiSeq2000. Regarding the original processing steps: Reads were processed with SOAPnuke, discarding reads with adapters, uncalled bases, mean Phred below 15, or no exact constant-primer or identifier match. COPE v1.2.5 was used to merge the high-quality paired reads. Each unique nucleotide sequence was treated as a clonotype, and MiTCR v1.1 was used to align the clonotypes to the IMGT TRB V, D and J references. Only V-J combinations with frequency above 0.0001 were analysed, covering approximately 99% of repertoires. For each V-J combination, a TCR clonal expansion and chaos score was defined as the ratio of F50 clonal expansion to chaos observed in the TCRdist matrix. Features were reduced by Welch's t-statistics and random forest to 10 to 15 V-J combinations, which fed a naive Bayes classifier. The Morisita-Horn index was used to measure how similar the thyroid and blood repertoires were. Using fastp trimming at Q25 and MiXCR clonotype assembly, TCRdb reanalyzed the public sequencing data and kept in-frame beta chains. Duplicate CDR3 protein sequences are folded into a single record with the most common DNA and genes. The authors' filters were not applied to this entry. This sample lists 740,000 or so distinct CDR3 sequences; about 44% were detected once. The top ten constitute roughly 46% of the sample.

The ophthalmopathy patients had moderately to severely active disease, with a Clinical Activity Score of 3 or higher, a NOSPECS grade of 4 or higher, and a disease duration of less than 3 months. Patients with other autoimmune diseases, uncontrolled infections, pregnancy or lactation were excluded from the study. Clinical symptoms, serum thyroxine, TRAb, thyroid ultrasound and orbital computed tomography were used for diagnosis. Using Ficoll-Paque density gradient centrifugation, PBMCs were isolated from 10 ml of fresh peripheral blood. Trizol reagent was used to extract the total RNA, and its quality was then checked on an Agilent 2100 Bioanalyzer. The V end loses 7 bases and the J end loses 6 bases, and a stretch of 19 bases separates them. The cysteine opens and the phenylalanine closes a CDR3 of 15 amino acids. Only CDR3 DNA remains: 45 bases, in frame from the first base. CDR1 and CDR2 were assigned from the germline V gene as ENHRY and SYGVKD.

The receptor was isolated from an adult man with Graves' ophthalmopathy. The sequence is built from TRBV10-3 and TRBJ1-5; confidence is insufficient to name the D gene. Sequencing was performed on peripheral blood. The bases are TGTGCCATCAAGTCGGCTGCAATAGCGGGTCAGCCCCAGCATTTT. It is translated as CAIKSAAIAGQPQHF.